Detailed here is one T cell receptor (beta chain). Its antigen remains unidentified. No quality values exist for individual bases; no much larger clone is one base distant. TCR CDR3 regions were amplified from genomic DNA by multiplex PCR using the deep immunoSEQ assay. Extracted genomic DNA from each cell subset was spread evenly across all wells of several immunoSEQ 96-well plates, with each plate serving as a replicate. For sorted subsets, each replicate PCR was loaded with approximately 200 ng genomic DNA, equivalent to some 31,000 T cell genomes. Purified libraries were measured with a Qubit 3.0 fluorometer, size-checked on a Bioanalyzer 2100, and measured again with the KAPA Library Quantification kit. Every immunoSEQ 96-well plate was sequenced on a dedicated single-read 150-cycle Illumina NextSeq 550 flow cell. Concerning the study's data processing: Because only junctional sequences without quality scores were contained in the immunoSEQ output, filtering matching that applied to full-length reads could not be performed. Sequences were annotated with PyIR, a Python wrapper for IgBLAST v1.9, using IMGT germline references to assign V/J genes and CDR3. Any read was removed if the V/J assignment was weak (E-value above 1e-6), the CDR3 was missing, or the read contained stop codons, out-of-frame junctions, or ambiguous translated residues. V3J clonotypes were defined as sequences sharing an identical inferred V gene, J gene, and CDR3 amino acid sequence. The percentage overlap between two repertoires was calculated by dividing the number of shared unique clonotypes by the size of the smaller repertoire. Repertoire richness was assessed with RTK rarefaction, the Chao1 estimator, and Recon v2.1 estimates of unobserved clonotypes. For all TCRbeta clonotypes obtained by the gDNA method from four donors, generation probabilities were computed with OLGA. TCRdb re-hosts the immuneACCESS table, in-frame sequences only. Its copies lack some clones; in the studies checked, an unresolved V gene accounts for under half of them, and the cause for the rest is not known. V, J and clone size reflect that table, while D and trimming were determined from the DNA. A total of a few million clones appear in this sample, nearly 97% of them only once. Around 0.13% of the sample belongs to the ten largest clones.

These data come from a study of shared clonotypes between healthy human individuals (dated by TCRdb to 2020 to 2021). About the full investigation: Two women and a few men aged 18 to 49 years were included in the cohort. For each donor, three plates each were used for CD4 naive and CD4 memory, two plates were used for CD8 naive, and one plate was used for CD8 memory. The study deeply sequenced blood TCR repertoires of five healthy adults to estimate repertoire size and the extent of clonotype sharing between individuals. Different laboratories and diverse techniques were used to prepare libraries and sequence TCR repertoires, to increase sequencing depth and limit assay-specific biases. Between about 0.85 and 9.5 billion PBMCs per donor were obtained by leukapheresis.

Taken from cysteine to phenylalanine, the CDR3 has 12 residues. Only the CDR3 portion is preserved as DNA: 36 bases, with reading frame beginning at the first base. Trimming takes 4 bases from V and 6 bases from J, and the germline ends sit 11 bases apart. From the germline V gene (reference sequence), CDR1 is SGHNT and CDR2 is YYREEE. Broad study findings and their caveats: The genetic and exposure-history diversity represented was limited by the small number of donors. Sampling was restricted to blood, and TCR repertoires in tissue are likely to differ from TCR repertoires in blood. Incomplete sequencing was indicated by rarefaction of sorted-subset datasets, despite the large sequencing depth. Compared with non-shared clonotypes, the clonotypes found in all four sorted-subset donors had higher generation probabilities. Based on pairwise subsampling, the degree of clonotype sharing among donors was expected to be affected by sequencing depth. Sharing across four donors was observed for about 5% of naive CD4, under 4% of naive CD8, 2% to 2.5% of memory CD4, and around 0.44% of memory CD8 clonotypes. Naive subsets generally had larger estimated clonotype richness than memory subsets did.

The donors were healthy, HIV-negative adults with no recently reported acute infections or vaccinations. Only Caucasian adults living in Nashville, Tennessee, USA were represented among the donors. CD4+ T cells were enriched by magnetic negative selection; naive cells were then positively selected on CD45RA, and the negative fraction formed the memory subset. Blood was collected by leukapheresis, and PBMCs were isolated by Ficoll-Histopaque density gradient centrifugation and then cryopreserved in liquid nitrogen vapor phase. Analytical flow cytometry was used to check the purity and quantity of every magnetically sorted T cell population. Genomic DNA was isolated from every sorted fraction and measured by UV absorbance on a Nanodrop 2000c.

This chain is built from TRBV5-4 and TRBJ2-7; TRBD2 could be the D gene, as 6 bases match. The sample taken for sequencing was naive CD4+ T cells sorted from blood. The cell subset or site label, as the study defines it: CD45RA+ positively selected. This receptor was taken from a man aged 18 to 35 in good health. The nucleotides are TGTGCCAGCAGCATAGGAGGGCTCGAGCAGTACTTC. This sequence encodes CASSIGGLEQYF.